The clone carrying this TCR beta chain turned up a few times. No antigen is known for it. The TCR beta libraries were generated through quantitative 5'-RACE incorporating molecular barcodes. In TCRdb, the 5' RACE reads were re-called with MiXCR into one record per CDR3 protein. Of some 220,000 distinct CDR3 sequences listed, roughly 8.2% are singletons. This entry comes from a study of CD8 T cells in ankylosing spondylitis. Whole-study results and caveats: According to the report, clones linked to the disease were significantly enriched in matched synovial fluid samples taken from ankylosing spondylitis patients.

Germline CDR1 SGHTA, CDR2 FQGNSA. Deletions cut 5 bases from V and 0 bases from J, with 7 bases between. CDR3 length: 13 amino acids. The TCR sequence derives from a female donor with ankylosing spondylitis or in good health (not recorded which). The chain is built from TRBV7-2 and TRBJ2-5; a possible D gene is TRBD2 (5 bases). The sample comprised blood, either unsorted or a sorted T cell fraction (not recorded which). CDR3 protein: CASSRRYQETQYF. The CDR3 DNA follows: TGTGCCAGCAGCCGGAGGTACCAAGAGACCCAGTACTTC.